This T cell receptor beta chain was profiled in a study of control samples from healthy donors and cancer patients. Assay: immunoSEQ multiplex PCR; the TCRdb copy retains only in-frame clones and omits some. The sample yields 400,000 to 450,000 clones, 90% seen once. Specimen: PBMCs. The TCR was taken from a man aged 35 to 55 with head and neck cancer.

The CDR3 DNA follows: TGTGCCAGCAGCCAGGCCGGGACAGTTACCTTTGGGACTGAAGCTTTCTTT. Amino acid sequence: CASSQAGTVTFGTEAFF. This chain connects TRBV3-1 (or the pseudogene TRBV3-2) to TRBJ1-1, with 7 bases that match TRBD1. CDR3 length: 17 residues. Per germline, CDR1 LGHDT and CDR2 YNNKEL (reference sequence). The V and J ends lost 3 bases and 5 bases, in that order; junction bases with no gene match: 15.